This TCR beta chain was sequenced during a study of PD-1 blockade in classical Hodgkin lymphoma. Study-level results: By C4D1, diversity of CD4+ TCRs had risen significantly, whereas that of CD8+ TCRs had not.

About this clone itself: Its antigen remains unidentified.

TCRdb's table, derived via immunoSEQ multiplex PCR, lists solely in-frame clones and lacks some. This table holds some 30,000 clones, roughly 70% found once. Looked up from germline, CDR1 is KGHSH and CDR2 is LQKENI. The CDR3 length is 16 residues. Trimming removed 3 bases from V and 1 base from J; junction bases left unmatched: 4. Every single patient, without exception, relapsed after autologous stem cell transplantation, and brentuximab vedotin exposure varied. The sample consisted of peripheral blood mononuclear cells (PBMCs), taken before the second cycle of nivolumab. This rearrangement joins TRBV18 to TRBJ2-3; 10 nucleotides align to TRBD2. This clonotype was obtained from a human donor with classical Hodgkin lymphoma. CDR3 bases: TGTGCCAGCTCACCGAATGGACTAGCGGGCACAGATACGCAGTATTTT. As protein: CASSPNGLAGTDTQYF.